This T cell receptor (beta chain) was sequenced for a study of vaccination effects on CD4 cells after COVID-19. Turning to this clone: As yet, its antigen is unknown.

Before sequencing, viral peptide pools were used by the ViraFEST assay to expand antigen-specific CD4+ T cells. The culture ran for less than 12 days, and then CD4+ T cells were isolated. This person caught SARS-CoV-2 sometime from March to December 2020, and PCR testing confirmed the infection. Repertoires were generated with immunoSEQ multiplex PCR, while TCRdb's copy carries only in-frame clones and drops some. The table lists about 45,000 clones, around 72% of them singletons, with just under 30% in the top ten. Material: CD4+ T cells from PBMCs cultured with a peptide pool, obtained before COVID-19 vaccination. The clonotype originates from a human donor who had a prior SARS-CoV-2 infection.

Here the CDR3 reads CSAKDRVTQYF. CDR3 nucleotides: TGCAGTGCTAAGGATAGGGTGACCCAGTACTTC. V usage is TRBV20-1 and J usage is TRBJ2-5; unclear D gene. The CDR3 consists of 11 residues. V was shortened by 4 bases and J by 7 bases, with 10 bases between the two germline ends. Germline assignment: CDR1 DFQATT and CDR2 SNEGSKA (reference sequence).